Listed below are T cell receptor beta chains from one sample, sequenced in a study of T cell responses to AZD1222 COVID-19 vaccine. The table came from immunoSEQ multiplex PCR; TCRdb's copy has only in-frame clones and leaves some out. The data hold fewer than 85,000 clones, with around 89% observed a single time. Specimen: peripheral blood, collected on day 0 of AZD1222 vaccination. Source of these receptors: an adult in good health. The conserved cysteine and the conserved F or W are not part of the CDR3 here.

V	CDR3
TRBV6-6	ASSGTELSNTGELF
TRBV9	ASSVWGRGETQY
TRBV11-2	ASSLVEGKNTEAF
TRBV7-9	ASSSVAF
TRBV5-4	ASSGELADYNEQF
TRBV5-6	ASSLRNTEAF
TRBV3-1/TRBV3-2	ASSQGAGTEAF
TRBV28	ASSTGSAGLH
TRBV28	ASGWSGNEKLF
TRBV6-5	ASSYTSGTGPYEQY
TRBV28	ASRGSNQPQH
TRBV2	ASNREKTQY
TRBV5-1	ASSLGAYEQY
TRBV9	ASSPSWTGMNTEAF
TRBV5-1	ASSPSTGTTYEQY
TRBV3-1/TRBV3-2	ASSQGRPTGELF
TRBV29-1	SVEPSGTGLAEAF
TRBV27	ASSRGRGVNTEAF
TRBV4-2	ASSQDLASEPTGELF
TRBV15	ATSRDGTSKETQY
TRBV28	ASSPYRTEAF
TRBV10-1	ASSPGLAGVGTGELF
TRBV29-1	SVGGQGAFEQY
TRBV7-9	ASSSLEPLHRGALDTQY
TRBV11-1	ASSLISGYSYEQY
TRBV24-1	ATSDLPGVGYT
TRBV5-4	ASSFGTYEQY
TRBV7-6	ASSLSGAYEQY
TRBV6-5	ASRHARARDGYT
TRBV5-1	ASSLGTELAYNEQF
TRBV11-3	ASSRRGIGYNEQF
TRBV5-1	ASRTGLADSYEQY
TRBV27	ASSLGGESYEQY
TRBV5-1	ASSLPGSGSVNTEAF
TRBV30	AWGGQGSYSNQPQH
TRBV5-4	ASSSRQADQETQY
TRBV2	ASSEWGVMNTEAF
TRBV5-1	ASSLAGADTGELF